Here is one T cell receptor (beta chain) with its context. This clonotype was found a few times. Its antigen specificity is not known. It has no much larger one-base neighbor in the sample; base qualities were not kept. The data are from a study of T cell repertoires in cytomegalovirus infection (dated 2019 in TCRdb). Broadly, across the study: Peptide stimulations targeted recently identified HLA-C-restricted CMV epitopes, whose presentation resists viral immunomodulation, together with well-studied HLA-B-restricted epitopes. The HLA type of each donor mattered for the analysis, because public TCR beta signatures pointed to carriage of CMV infection along with the matching HLA type.

The treatment or condition label of this sample denotes: in vitro stimulation with specific CMV peptide epitopes to enrich CMV-specific T cells. For sequencing, an Illumina HiSeq 1500 was employed. TCRdb took the public reads, trimmed them with fastp at Q25, ran MiXCR for clone calling and kept in-frame beta chains. All rows with the same CDR3 protein become a single entry with the most common DNA and genes. This sample holds under 500,000 distinct CDR3 sequences; more than 40% were observed only once. The ten largest clones capture roughly two fifths of the sample. For CDR1 and CDR2, the germline V gene lists SGHTA and FQGNSA. The CDR3 covers 13 residues, taking in both the cysteine and the phenylalanine. Of the read, only the CDR3 DNA is kept; its 39 bases are in frame from base 1. V loses 5 bases, J loses 1 base, and the germline ends lie 9 bases apart. What the work shows at the level of the full study, not this receptor alone: Carriers of CMV infection plus the relevant HLA type were discriminated by the cumulative frequency of public TCR beta family members in the study cohort and in an independent 352-donor cohort. The ex vivo response was dominated by HLA-C-restricted CMV-specific TCR beta clonotypes, and the single most frequent clonotype in two of eight donors was supplied by these HLA-C-restricted clonotypes.

Specimen: cultured PBMCs, collected from culture after CMV antigen stimulation. The V gene is TRBV7-2 and the J gene is TRBJ2-7; TRBD1 is a possible D gene, resting on 6 matching bases. The TCR sequence derives from a human donor in good health (CMV status not recorded). Some clones in this sample may be carry-over from other donors' samples. The nucleotides read TGTGCCAGCAGCGCGACAGGTTCCTACGAGCAGTACTTC. This codes for CASSATGSYEQYF.